A single sample is the source of the 7 T cell receptor beta chains below, sequenced in a study of T cell repertoires in cytomegalovirus infection (dated by TCRdb to about 2019). The instrument was an Illumina HiSeq 1500. The raw public data were reprocessed by TCRdb itself: fastp quality trimming at Q25, MiXCR clonotype calling, in-frame beta chains only. Rows with one shared CDR3 protein collapse into an entry with the most common genes and DNA. Within this sample are around 530,000 distinct CDR3 sequences, with approximately 17% of them counted one time only. Together, the top ten hold 20% to 30% of the sample. The sequencing input was CD8+ T cells from PBMCs. The receptors stem from a human donor in good health (CMV status not recorded). Some clones in this sample may be carry-over from other donors' samples.

This clonotype has ten or more counts. V is TRBV7-6 and J is TRBJ2-2; D remains ambiguous. V dropped 6 bases and J dropped 3 bases, with 14 bases sitting between them. CDR3 length equals 15 residues. Per germline, CDR1 SGHVS and CDR2 FNYEAQ. Written as DNA, the CDR3 is TGTGCCAGCAGGCCGGGTCAAGACTACACCGGGGAGCTGTTTTTT. Translation: CASRPGQDYTGELFF.

This clonotype was counted ten times or more. This chain connects TRBV4-2 to TRBJ2-2, with a possible D match to TRBD2 (7 bases). The germline CDR1 and CDR2 sequences are LGHNA and YNFKEQ. V was shortened by 1 base and J by 3 bases, with 15 bases between the two germline ends. The CDR3 runs to 17 residues. This chain's CDR3 is CASSQGGREKYTGELFF. CDR3 nucleotide sequence: TGTGCCAGCAGCCAAGGGGGGCGGGAGAAATACACCGGGGAGCTGTTTTTT.

This clonotype was detected only a few times. The genes are TRBV3-1 and TRBJ2-5; tentative D call: TRBD1 (5 bases). This CDR3 comprises 15 residues. Trimming shortened V by 0 bases and J by 2 bases, and 10 bases separated the two germline ends. Germline assignment: CDR1 LGHDT and CDR2 YNNKEL (reference sequence). DNA of the CDR3: TGTGCCAGCAGCCAAGATCGGGCAGGGCAAGAGACCCAGTACTTC. It encodes CASSQDRAGQETQYF.

This clonotype appeared a few times. The chain couples TRBV25-1 to TRBJ2-4, with 7 positions matching TRBD1. The ends lost 5 bases at V and 1 base at J; junction bases unmatched: 8. The CDR3 has 16 amino acids. Germline CDR1 is MGHDK and CDR2 is SYGVNS. The CDR3 sequence: CASSIDRDGAKNIQYF. DNA of the CDR3: TGTGCCAGCAGTATTGACAGGGATGGGGCCAAAAACATTCAGTACTTC. The variable domain in full, with the rest retrieved from reference TRBV25-1 and TRBJ2-4, is EADIYQTPRYLVIGTGKKITLECSQTMGHDKMYWYQQDPGMELHLIHYSYGVNSTEKGDLSSESTVSRIRTEHFPLTLESARPSHTSQYLCASSIDRDGAKNIQYFGAGTRLSVL.

The chain uses TRBV20-1 and TRBJ1-1; weak D call: TRBD1 (5 bases). This CDR3 has 14 residues. In germline, CDR1 is DFQATT, CDR2 SNEGSKA (reference sequence). The CDR3 DNA is TGCACCCCCTCGGGGGGGGAAGGGGTCACTGAAGCTTTCTTT. It yields the protein CTPSGGEGVTEAFF.

The genes are TRBV7-9 and TRBJ1-1; D not certain. V shed 1 base and J shed 2 bases, with 8 bases lying between them. CDR3 length: 14 amino acids. Looked up from germline, CDR1 is SEHNR and CDR2 is FQNEAQ (reference sequence). CDR3 coding DNA: TGTGCCAGCAGCTTAGTGCTAGCAAACACTGAAGCTTTCTTT. Encoded protein: CASSLVLANTEAFF.

The chain recombines TRBV6-5 with TRBJ1-1; D gene unclear. The CDR3 contains 14 residues. CDR1 is MNHEY, CDR2 SVGAGI, per germline. Trimming removed 2 bases from V and 5 bases from J, with 12 bases in between. The CDR3 loop is CASSYDNGGTEAFF. CDR3 DNA sequence: TGTGCCAGCAGTTACGATAATGGAGGGACTGAAGCTTTCTTT.